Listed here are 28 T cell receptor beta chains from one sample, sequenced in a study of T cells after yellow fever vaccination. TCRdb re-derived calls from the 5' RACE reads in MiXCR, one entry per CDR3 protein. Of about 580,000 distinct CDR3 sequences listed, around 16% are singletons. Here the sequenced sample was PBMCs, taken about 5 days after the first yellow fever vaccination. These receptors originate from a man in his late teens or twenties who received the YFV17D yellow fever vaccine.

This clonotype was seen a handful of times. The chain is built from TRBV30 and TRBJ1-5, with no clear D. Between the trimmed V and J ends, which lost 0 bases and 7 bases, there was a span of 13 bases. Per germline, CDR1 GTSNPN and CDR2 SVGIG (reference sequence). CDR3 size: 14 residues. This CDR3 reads CAWSVDARAQPQHF. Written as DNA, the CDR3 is TGTGCCTGGAGTGTAGACGCCCGCGCCCAGCCCCAGCATTTT.

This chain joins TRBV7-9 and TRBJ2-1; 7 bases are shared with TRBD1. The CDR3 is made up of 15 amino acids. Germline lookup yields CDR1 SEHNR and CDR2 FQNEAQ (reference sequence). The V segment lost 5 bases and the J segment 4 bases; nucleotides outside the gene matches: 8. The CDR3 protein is CASSPRDSFYNEQFF. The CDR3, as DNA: TGTGCCAGCAGCCCCCGGGACAGTTTTTACAATGAGCAGTTCTTC.

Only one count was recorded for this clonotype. The CDR3 loop reads CASSLSPTGTMNTEAFF. DNA for the CDR3: TGCGCCAGCAGCTTGTCCCCGACAGGGACCATGAACACTGAAGCTTTCTTT. This chain uses TRBV5-1 with TRBJ1-1; 7 positions agree with TRBD1. Germline CDR1 and CDR2: SGHRS and YFSETQ. The CDR3 is 17 amino acids. The V and J ends lost 1 base and 0 bases, in that order; junction bases with no gene match: 9.

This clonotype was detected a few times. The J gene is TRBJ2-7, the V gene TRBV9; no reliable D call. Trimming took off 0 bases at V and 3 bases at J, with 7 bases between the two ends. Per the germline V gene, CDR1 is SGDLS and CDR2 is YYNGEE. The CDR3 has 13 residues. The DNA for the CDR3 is TGTGCCAGCAGCGTAGGTCCAGGCTACGAGCAGTACTTC. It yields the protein CASSVGPGYEQYF.

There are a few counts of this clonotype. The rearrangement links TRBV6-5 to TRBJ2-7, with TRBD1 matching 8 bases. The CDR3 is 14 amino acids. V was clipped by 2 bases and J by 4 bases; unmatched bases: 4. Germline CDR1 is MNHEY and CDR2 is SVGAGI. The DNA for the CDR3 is TGTGCCAGCAGTTACCGGACAGGGCGTTACGAGCAGTACTTC. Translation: CASSYRTGRYEQYF.

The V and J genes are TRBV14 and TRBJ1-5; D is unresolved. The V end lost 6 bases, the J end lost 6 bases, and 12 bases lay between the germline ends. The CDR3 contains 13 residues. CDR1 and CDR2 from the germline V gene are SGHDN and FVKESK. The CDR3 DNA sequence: TGTGCCAGCAGTTTTGTCTCCAGTCAGCCCCAGCATTTT. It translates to CASSFVSSQPQHF.

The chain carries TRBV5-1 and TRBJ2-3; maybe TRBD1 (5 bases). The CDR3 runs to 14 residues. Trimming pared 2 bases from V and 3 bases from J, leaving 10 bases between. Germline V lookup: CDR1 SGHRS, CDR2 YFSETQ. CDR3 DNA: TGCGCCAGCAGCTTAGGGGAAGCGACAGATACGCAGTATTTT. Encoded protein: CASSLGEATDTQYF.

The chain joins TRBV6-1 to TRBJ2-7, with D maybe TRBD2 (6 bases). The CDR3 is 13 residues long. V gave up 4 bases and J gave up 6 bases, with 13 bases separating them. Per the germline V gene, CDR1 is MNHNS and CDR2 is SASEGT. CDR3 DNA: TGTGCCAGCAGTGTCCCTCTGGAGGGCGAGCAGTACTTC. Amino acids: CASSVPLEGEQYF.

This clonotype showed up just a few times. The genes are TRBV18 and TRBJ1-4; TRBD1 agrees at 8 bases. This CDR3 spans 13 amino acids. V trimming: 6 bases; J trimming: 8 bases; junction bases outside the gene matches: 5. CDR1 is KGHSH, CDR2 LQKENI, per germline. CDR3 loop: CASSGQENEKLFF. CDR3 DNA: TGTGCCAGCTCGGGACAGGAGAACGAAAAACTGTTTTTT.

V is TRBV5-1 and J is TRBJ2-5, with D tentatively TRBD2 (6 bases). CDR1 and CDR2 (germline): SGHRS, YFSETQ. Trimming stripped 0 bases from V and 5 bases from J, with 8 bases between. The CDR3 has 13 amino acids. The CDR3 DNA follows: TGCGCCAGCAGCTTGGCGGGGGATGAGACCCAGTACTTC. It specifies CASSLAGDETQYF.

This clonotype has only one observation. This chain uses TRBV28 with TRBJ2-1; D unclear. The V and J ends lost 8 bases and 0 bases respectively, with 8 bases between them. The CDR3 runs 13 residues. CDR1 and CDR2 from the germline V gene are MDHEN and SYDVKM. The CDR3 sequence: CASAPISYNEQFF. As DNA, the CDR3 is TGTGCCAGCGCACCAATCTCCTACAATGAGCAGTTCTTC.

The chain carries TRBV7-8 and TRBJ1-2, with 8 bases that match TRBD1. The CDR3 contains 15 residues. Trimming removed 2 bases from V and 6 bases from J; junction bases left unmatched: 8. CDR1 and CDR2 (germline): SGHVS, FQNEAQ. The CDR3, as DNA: TGTGCCAGCAGCTTACGCAGGGGGCCGGGAAATGGCTACACCTTC. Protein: CASSLRRGPGNGYTF.

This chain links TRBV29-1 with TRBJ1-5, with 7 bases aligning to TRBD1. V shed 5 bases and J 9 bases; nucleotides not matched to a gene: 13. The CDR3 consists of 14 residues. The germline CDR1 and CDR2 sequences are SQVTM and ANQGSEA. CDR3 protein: CSVSQGPDLGPQHF. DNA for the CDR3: TGCAGCGTTTCACAGGGGCCGGACTTAGGGCCCCAGCATTTT.

In DNA, the CDR3 is TGTGCCAGCAGCGGGGCGAGTGCTGGGGCCAACGTCCTGACTTTC. Its protein is CASSGASAGANVLTF. V usage is TRBV9 and J usage is TRBJ2-6; D gene unclear. Germline loops: CDR1 SGDLS, CDR2 YYNGEE. The CDR3 runs to 15 residues. The germline V and J ends were trimmed by 3 bases and 2 bases, with 9 bases remaining between them.

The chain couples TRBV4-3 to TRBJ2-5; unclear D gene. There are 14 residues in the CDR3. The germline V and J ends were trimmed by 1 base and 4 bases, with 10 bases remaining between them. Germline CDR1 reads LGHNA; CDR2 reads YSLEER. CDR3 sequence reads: CASSQGPTGETQYF. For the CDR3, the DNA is TGCGCCAGCAGCCAAGGGCCGACGGGAGAGACCCAGTACTTC.

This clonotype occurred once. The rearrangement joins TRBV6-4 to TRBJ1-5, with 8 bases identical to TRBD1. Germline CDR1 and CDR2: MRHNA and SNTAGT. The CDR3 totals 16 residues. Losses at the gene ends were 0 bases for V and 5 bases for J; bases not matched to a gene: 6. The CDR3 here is CASSDSNKTGDQPQHF. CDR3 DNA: TGTGCCAGCAGTGACTCTAATAAGACAGGGGATCAGCCCCAGCATTTT.

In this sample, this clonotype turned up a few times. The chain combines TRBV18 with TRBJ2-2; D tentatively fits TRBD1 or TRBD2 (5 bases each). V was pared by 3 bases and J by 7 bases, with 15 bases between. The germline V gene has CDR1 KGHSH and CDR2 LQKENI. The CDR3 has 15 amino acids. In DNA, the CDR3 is TGTGCCAGCTCACCCTTAGCTGGGACCGACGGGGAGCTGTTTTTT. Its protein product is CASSPLAGTDGELFF.

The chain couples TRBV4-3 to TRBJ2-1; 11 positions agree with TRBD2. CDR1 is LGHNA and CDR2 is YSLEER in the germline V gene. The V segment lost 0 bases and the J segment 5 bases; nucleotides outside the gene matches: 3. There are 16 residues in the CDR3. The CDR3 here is CASSQDLAGGNNEQFF. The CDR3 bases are TGCGCCAGCAGCCAAGATCTAGCGGGGGGTAACAATGAGCAGTTCTTC.

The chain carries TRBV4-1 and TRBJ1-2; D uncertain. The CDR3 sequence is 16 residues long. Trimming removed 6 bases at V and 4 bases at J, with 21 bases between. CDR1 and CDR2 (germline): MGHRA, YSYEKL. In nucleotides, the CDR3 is TGCGCCAGCAGACCTAGCCGGGGTGGAAATATCTATGGCTACACCTTC. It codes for CASRPSRGGNIYGYTF.

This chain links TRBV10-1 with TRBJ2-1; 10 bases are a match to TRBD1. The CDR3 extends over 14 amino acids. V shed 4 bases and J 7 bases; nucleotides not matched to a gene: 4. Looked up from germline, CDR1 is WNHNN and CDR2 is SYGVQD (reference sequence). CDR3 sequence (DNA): TGCGCCAGCAGTGGAGGACAGGGGGGGAATGAGCAGTTCTTC. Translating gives CASSGGQGGNEQFF.

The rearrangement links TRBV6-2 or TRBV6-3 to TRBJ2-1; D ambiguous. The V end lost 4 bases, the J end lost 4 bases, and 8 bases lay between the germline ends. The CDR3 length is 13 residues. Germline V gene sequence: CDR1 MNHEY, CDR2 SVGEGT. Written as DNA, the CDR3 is TGTGCCAGCAGTTTGAGGCATTACAATGAGCAGTTCTTC. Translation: CASSLRHYNEQFF.

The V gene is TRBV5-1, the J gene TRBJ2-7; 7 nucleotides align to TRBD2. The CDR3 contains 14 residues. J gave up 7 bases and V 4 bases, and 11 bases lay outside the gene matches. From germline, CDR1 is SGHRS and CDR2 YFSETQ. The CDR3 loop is CASSPGLTGGEQYF. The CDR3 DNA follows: TGCGCCAGCAGCCCGGGACTAACCGGGGGAGAGCAGTACTTC. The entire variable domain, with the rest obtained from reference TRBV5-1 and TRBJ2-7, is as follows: KAGVTQTPRYLIKTRGQQVTLSCSPISGHRSVSWYQQTPGQGLQFLFEYFSETQRNKGNFPGRFSGRQFSNSRSEMNVSTLELGDSALYLCASSPGLTGGEQYFGPGTRLTVT.

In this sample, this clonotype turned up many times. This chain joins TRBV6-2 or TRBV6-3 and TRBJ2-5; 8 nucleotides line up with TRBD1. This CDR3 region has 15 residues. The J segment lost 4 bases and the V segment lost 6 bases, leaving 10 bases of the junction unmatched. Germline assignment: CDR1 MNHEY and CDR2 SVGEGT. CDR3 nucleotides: TGTGCCAGCAGGACCGGACAGGGAGAGGGAGAGACCCAGTACTTC. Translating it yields CASRTGQGEGETQYF.

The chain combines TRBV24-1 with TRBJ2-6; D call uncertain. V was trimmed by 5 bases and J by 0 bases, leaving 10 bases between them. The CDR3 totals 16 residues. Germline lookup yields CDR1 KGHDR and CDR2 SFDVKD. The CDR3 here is CATSAVSVSGANVLTF. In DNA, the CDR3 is TGTGCCACCAGTGCCGTTTCAGTCTCTGGGGCCAACGTCCTGACTTTC.

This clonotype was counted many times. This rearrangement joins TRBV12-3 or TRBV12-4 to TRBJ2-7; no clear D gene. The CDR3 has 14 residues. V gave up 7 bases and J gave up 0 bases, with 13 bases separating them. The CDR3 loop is CASTSSLGSYEQYF. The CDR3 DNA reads TGTGCCAGCACCTCATCCCTCGGCTCCTACGAGCAGTACTTC.

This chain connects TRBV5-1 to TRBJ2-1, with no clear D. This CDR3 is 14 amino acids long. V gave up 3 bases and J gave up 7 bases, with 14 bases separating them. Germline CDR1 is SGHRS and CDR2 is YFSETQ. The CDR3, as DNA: TGCGCCAGCAGCTCCGCTGTAGTGGTAAATGAGCAGTTCTTC. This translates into CASSSAVVVNEQFF.

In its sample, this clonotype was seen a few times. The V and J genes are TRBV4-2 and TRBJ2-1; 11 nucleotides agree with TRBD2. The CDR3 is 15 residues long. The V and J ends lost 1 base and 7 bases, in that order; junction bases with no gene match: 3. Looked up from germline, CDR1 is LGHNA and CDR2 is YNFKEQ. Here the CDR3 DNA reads TGTGCCAGCAGCCAAGTAGCGGGGGGGCGAAATGAGCAGTTCTTC. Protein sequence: CASSQVAGGRNEQFF.

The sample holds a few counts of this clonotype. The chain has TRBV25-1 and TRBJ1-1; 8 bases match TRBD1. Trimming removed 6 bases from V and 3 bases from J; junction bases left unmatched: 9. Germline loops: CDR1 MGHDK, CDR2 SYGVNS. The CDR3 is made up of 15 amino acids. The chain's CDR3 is CASSGPGQGHTEAFF. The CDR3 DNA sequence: TGTGCCAGCAGCGGGCCTGGACAGGGACACACTGAAGCTTTCTTT.